This TCR beta chain was recorded in a study of T cells in Graves' hyperthyroidism and ophthalmopathy. Points from the study as a whole: The majority of expanded thyroid clonotypes above 0.001 also appeared in blood. Ophthalmopathy got predicted by the model a median around six months before its onset.

RNA transcripts were the template for amplifying TCR beta CDR3 regions. A set of HTBI primers served as the primers for a first-round RT-PCR of the TCR CDR3. TCRdb fed the multiplex PCR reads into MiXCR, producing one record per CDR3 protein. The profile shows 550,000 to 600,000 distinct CDR3 sequences, 14% of them singletons. Pregnant or lactating patients were excluded, as were those with uncontrolled infection or other autoimmune disease. Diagnostic decisions used clinical symptoms, serum thyroxine and TRAb, thyroid ultrasound and orbital computed tomography. In this sample, this clonotype turned up many times. Its antigen remains unknown. Germline V gene lookup returns CDR1 MNHEY and CDR2 SMNVEV (reference sequence). V shed 7 bases, J shed 0 bases, and the junction held 8 bases outside the gene matches. There are 16 residues in the CDR3.

This receptor was taken from a woman in her late teens or twenties with Graves' ophthalmopathy. Sequencing was done on a sample of blood. The chain recombines TRBV27 with TRBJ2-1; 8 nucleotides align to TRBD2. The CDR3 DNA sequence: TGTGCCAGCACCATTGCGGGGGGAGCCTCCTACAATGAGCAGTTCTTC. It yields the protein CASTIAGGASYNEQFF.